A selection of T cell receptor beta chains follows, all from one sample in a study of blood T cell repertoires in COVID-19. Generated by immunoSEQ multiplex PCR, the TCRdb table keeps only in-frame clones and is missing some. The table lists approximately 150,000 clones, roughly 80% of them singletons, with over 1.1% in the top ten. Sequenced material: peripheral blood. All receptors come from a man in his sixties with acute or convalescent COVID-19. CDR3s include the opening cysteine and the closing phenylalanine or tryptophan. The D gene is left open where the match is weak.

CDR3 protein: CASSLEGTGLYEQYF; CDR3 DNA: TGTGCCAGCAGTTTAGAGGGGACAGGACTTTACGAGCAGTACTTC; V gene: TRBV28; D gene: TRBD1; J gene: TRBJ2-7
CDR3 protein: CASGFNGQAGDYTF; CDR3 DNA: TGTGCTAGTGGTTTCAACGGACAGGCCGGCGACTACACCTTC; V gene: TRBV12-5; D gene: TRBD1; J gene: TRBJ1-2
CDR3 protein: CSVLTSGGYNEQFF; CDR3 DNA: TGCAGCGTACTGACTAGCGGGGGCTACAATGAGCAGTTCTTC; V gene: TRBV29-1; D gene: TRBD2; J gene: TRBJ2-1
CDR3 protein: CASGAGPDQPQHF; CDR3 DNA: TGTGCCAGTGGGGCTGGTCCCGATCAGCCCCAGCATTTT; V gene: TRBV19; D gene: NA; J gene: TRBJ1-5
CDR3 protein: CASSMGQGAYEQYF; CDR3 DNA: TGTGCCAGCAGCATGGGACAGGGGGCTTACGAGCAGTACTTC; V gene: TRBV7-2; D gene: TRBD1; J gene: TRBJ2-7
CDR3 protein: CASSPGLAGGSETQYF; CDR3 DNA: TGTGCCAGCAGCCCGGGACTAGCGGGAGGGAGTGAGACCCAGTACTTC; V gene: TRBV5-6; D gene: TRBD2; J gene: TRBJ2-5
CDR3 protein: CASSLGAGQGYEQYF; CDR3 DNA: TGTGCCAGCAGCCTCGGGGCGGGGCAGGGCTACGAGCAGTACTTC; V gene: TRBV5-4; D gene: NA; J gene: TRBJ2-7
CDR3 protein: CASSAAGGISNQPQHF; CDR3 DNA: TGTGCCAGCAGCGCAGCAGGTGGCATTAGCAATCAGCCCCAGCATTTT; V gene: TRBV14; D gene: NA; J gene: TRBJ1-5
CDR3 protein: CASSRTVNSYEQYF; CDR3 DNA: TGCGCCAGCAGCCGGACAGTGAATTCCTACGAGCAGTACTTC; V gene: TRBV5-1; D gene: NA; J gene: TRBJ2-7
CDR3 protein: CASSADSNTGELFF; CDR3 DNA: TGTGCCAGCAGTGCTGACTCCAACACCGGGGAGCTGTTTTTT; V gene: TRBV2; D gene: NA; J gene: TRBJ2-2